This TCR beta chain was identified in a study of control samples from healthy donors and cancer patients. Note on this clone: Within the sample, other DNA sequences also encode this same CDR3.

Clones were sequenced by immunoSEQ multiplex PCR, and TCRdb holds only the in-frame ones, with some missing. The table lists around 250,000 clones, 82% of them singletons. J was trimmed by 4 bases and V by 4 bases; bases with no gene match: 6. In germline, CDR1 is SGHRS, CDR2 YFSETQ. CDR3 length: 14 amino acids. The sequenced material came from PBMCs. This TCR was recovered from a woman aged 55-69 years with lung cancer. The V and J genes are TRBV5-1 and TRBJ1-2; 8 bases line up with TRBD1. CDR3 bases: TGCGCCAGCAGCGGCGGACAGGGAGGCTATGGCTACACCTTC. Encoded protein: CASSGGQGGYGYTF. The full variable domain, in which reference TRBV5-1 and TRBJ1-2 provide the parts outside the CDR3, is KAGVTQTPRYLIKTRGQQVTLSCSPISGHRSVSWYQQTPGQGLQFLFEYFSETQRNKGNFPGRFSGRQFSNSRSEMNVSTLELGDSALYLCASSGGQGGYGYTFGSGTRLTVV.